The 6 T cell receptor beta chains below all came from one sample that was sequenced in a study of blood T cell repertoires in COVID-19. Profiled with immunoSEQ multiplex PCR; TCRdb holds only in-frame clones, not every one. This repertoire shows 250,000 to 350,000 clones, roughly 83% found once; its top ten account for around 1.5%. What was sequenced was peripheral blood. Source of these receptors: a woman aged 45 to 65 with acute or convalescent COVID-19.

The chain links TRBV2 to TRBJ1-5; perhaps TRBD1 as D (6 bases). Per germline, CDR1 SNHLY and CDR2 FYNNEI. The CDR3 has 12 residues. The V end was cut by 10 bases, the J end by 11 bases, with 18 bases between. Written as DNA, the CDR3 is TGTGCCACTAAGGGGGAGGGGTTGTCCCAGCATTTT. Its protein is CATKGEGLSQHF.

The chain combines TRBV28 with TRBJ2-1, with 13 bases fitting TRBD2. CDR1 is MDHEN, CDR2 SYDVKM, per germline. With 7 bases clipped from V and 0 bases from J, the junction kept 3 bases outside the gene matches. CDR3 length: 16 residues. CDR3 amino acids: CASTGLAGDSYNEQFF. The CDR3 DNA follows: TGTGCCAGCACTGGACTAGCGGGGGACTCCTACAATGAGCAGTTCTTC.

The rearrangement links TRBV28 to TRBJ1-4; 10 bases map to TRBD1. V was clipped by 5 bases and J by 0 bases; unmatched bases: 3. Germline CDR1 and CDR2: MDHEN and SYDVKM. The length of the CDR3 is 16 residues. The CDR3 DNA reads TGTGCCAGCAGTGACAGGGGGCCGGCAACTAATGAAAAACTGTTTTTT. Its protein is CASSDRGPATNEKLFF.

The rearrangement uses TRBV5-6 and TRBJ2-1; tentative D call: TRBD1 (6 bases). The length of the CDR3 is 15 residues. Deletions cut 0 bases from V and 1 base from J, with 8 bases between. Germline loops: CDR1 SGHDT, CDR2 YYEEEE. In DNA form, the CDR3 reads TGTGCCAGCAGCTTGGGAGGGGGTTCCTACAATGAGCAGTTCTTC. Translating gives CASSLGGGSYNEQFF.

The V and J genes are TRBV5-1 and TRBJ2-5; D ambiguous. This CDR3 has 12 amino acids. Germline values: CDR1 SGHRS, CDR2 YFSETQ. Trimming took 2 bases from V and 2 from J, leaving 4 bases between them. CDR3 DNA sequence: TGCGCCAGCAGCTTACGGCAAGAGACCCAGTACTTC. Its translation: CASSLRQETQYF.

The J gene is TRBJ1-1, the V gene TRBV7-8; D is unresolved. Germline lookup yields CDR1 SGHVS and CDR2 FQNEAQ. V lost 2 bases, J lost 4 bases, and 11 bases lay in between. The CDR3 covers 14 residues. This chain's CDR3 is CASSLYEGSTEAFF. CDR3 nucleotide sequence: TGTGCCAGCAGCTTATATGAGGGATCCACTGAAGCTTTCTTT.